The 28 T cell receptor beta chains below all came from one sample that was sequenced in a study of blood T cell repertoires in COVID-19. The protocol was immunoSEQ multiplex PCR, while the TCRdb copy is restricted to in-frame clones and leaves out a portion. The sample holds over 150,000 clones; under 85% are singletons and the top ten take under 8.5%. What was sequenced was peripheral blood. Receptor source: a human donor in a cohort sampled during active COVID-19.

The chain is built from TRBV9 and TRBJ2-3; 10 nucleotides align to TRBD2. CDR1 and CDR2 from the germline V gene are SGDLS and YYNGEE. Trimming took 0 bases from V and 2 from J; bases not matched to a gene: 3. This CDR3 contains 16 residues. CDR3 residues: CASSVVTSGDTDTQYF. CDR3 nucleotides: TGTGCCAGCAGCGTAGTTACTAGCGGGGACACAGATACGCAGTATTTT.

V usage is TRBV10-3 and J usage is TRBJ2-7; tentatively, D is TRBD1 (6 bases). The CDR3 consists of 16 residues. V was cut by 3 bases and J by 1 base, with 16 bases left in between. Germline CDR1 ENHRY, CDR2 SYGVKD. As DNA, the CDR3 is TGTGCCATCAGTGATTTCCAAGGACAGCGGTCCTACGAGCAGTACTTC. It translates to CAISDFQGQRSYEQYF.

The chain combines TRBV4-2 with TRBJ2-5; 10 bases are shared with TRBD2. This CDR3 spans 16 amino acids. The trim removed 1 base at V and 6 bases at J, leaving 8 bases unmatched. Germline CDR1 is LGHNA and CDR2 is YNFKEQ. The DNA for the CDR3 is TGTGCCAGCAGCCAAGTTGGGAGCGGGGGGGCCAAGACCCAGTACTTC. Protein: CASSQVGSGGAKTQYF.

The V call is TRBV10-3, the J call TRBJ1-2, with 11 bases that match TRBD1. Germline CDR1 reads ENHRY; CDR2 reads SYGVKD. CDR3 length: 14 residues. Germline trimming cut 7 bases from V and 2 bases from J; bases unmatched to any gene: 3. CDR3 bases: TGTGCCATCACCTGGGACAGGGGGAACTATGGCTACACCTTC. Its translation is CAITWDRGNYGYTF.

This rearrangement joins TRBV6-2 or TRBV6-3 to TRBJ2-7, with 7 bases that match TRBD2. The trim removed 4 bases at V and 2 bases at J, leaving 2 bases unmatched. Germline loops: CDR1 MNHEY, CDR2 SVGEGT. The CDR3 sequence is 13 residues long. The CDR3 region is CASSFTSAYEQYF. CDR3 coding DNA: TGTGCCAGCAGTTTCACTAGCGCCTACGAGCAGTACTTC.

A word on this clone: This CDR3 is also generated by other DNA sequences in the sample. The chain employs TRBV13 and TRBJ2-6, with a possible D match to TRBD2 (6 bases). This CDR3 is 19 amino acids long. V lost 6 bases to trimming and J lost 0 bases, with 21 bases between them. Germline values: CDR1 PRHDT, CDR2 FYEKMQ (reference sequence). The CDR3 DNA reads as TGTGCCAGCAGACGAAACCGGGACTCGAAACACTCTGGGGCCAACGTCCTGACTTTC. This gives the protein CASRRNRDSKHSGANVLTF.

This sequence joins TRBV30 and TRBJ1-1; maybe TRBD1 (5 bases). Germline values: CDR1 GTSNPN, CDR2 SVGIG (reference sequence). The CDR3 runs 15 residues. Trimming pared 2 bases from V and 0 bases from J, leaving 13 bases between. The CDR3 region is CAWSSPGLMNTEAFF. The CDR3 DNA reads TGTGCCTGGAGTAGTCCGGGACTCATGAACACTGAAGCTTTCTTT. The full variable domain, in which reference TRBV30 and TRBJ1-1 provide the parts outside the CDR3, is SQTIHQWPATLVQPVGSPLSLECTVEGTSNPNLYWYRQAAGRGLQLLFYSVGIGQISSEVPQNLSASRPQDRQFILSSKKLLLSDSGFYLCAWSSPGLMNTEAFFGQGTRLTVV.

This chain connects TRBV7-9 to TRBJ1-2; 7 bases are a match to TRBD1. Unmatched junction bases numbered 2, after V lost 6 bases and J lost 4 bases. The germline CDR1 and CDR2 sequences are SEHNR and FQNEAQ (reference sequence). The CDR3 covers 12 residues. Here the CDR3 DNA reads TGTGCCAGCAGTGAGGGGGCCTATGGCTACACCTTC. Translation: CASSEGAYGYTF.

V and J are TRBV7-9 and TRBJ1-1, with D hard to call. CDR1 and CDR2 from the germline V gene are SEHNR and FQNEAQ (reference sequence). Deletions cut 10 bases from V and 9 bases from J, with 15 bases between. The CDR3 length is 11 residues. The CDR3 reads CAIKFGGKAFF. CDR3 coding DNA: TGTGCCATCAAGTTTGGAGGAAAAGCTTTCTTT.

The chain links TRBV19 to TRBJ1-1, with 7 bases matching TRBD1. The germline CDR1 and CDR2 sequences are LNHDA and SQIVND (reference sequence). There are 14 residues in the CDR3. V lost 4 bases, J lost 1 base, and 3 bases stayed unmatched. In nucleotides, the CDR3 is TGTGCCAGTAGTACAGGGGGATGGAACACTGAAGCTTTCTTT. Translated: CASSTGGWNTEAFF.

CDR3 region: CASSLVSSTGELFF. The CDR3 DNA sequence: TGTGCCAGCAGCTTAGTTTCCAGCACCGGGGAGCTGTTTTTT. The rearrangement uses TRBV7-2 and TRBJ2-2; no reliable D call. The germline V and J ends were trimmed by 1 base and 4 bases, with 7 bases remaining between them. The germline gives CDR1 SGHTA, CDR2 FQGNSA. The CDR3 runs 14 residues.

CDR3 amino acids: CASSPGAGNTIYF. DNA for the CDR3: TGTGCCAGCTCCCCGGGGGCTGGAAACACCATATATTTT. This chain uses TRBV18 with TRBJ1-3; D is possibly TRBD1 (5 bases). V was trimmed by 6 bases and J by 2 bases, leaving 8 bases between them. The CDR3 is 13 residues long. The germline CDR1 and CDR2 sequences are KGHSH and LQKENI.

The genes are TRBV5-1 and TRBJ1-1, with D perhaps TRBD1 (6 bases). The CDR3 covers 18 residues. The germline V and J ends were trimmed by 4 bases and 4 bases, with 26 bases remaining between them. The V gene's germline CDR1 is SGHRS and CDR2 YFSETQ. Here the CDR3 reads CASSALGGAAGESTEAFF. The CDR3 nucleotides read TGCGCCAGCAGCGCTCTAGGGGGGGCCGCCGGGGAAAGCACTGAAGCTTTCTTT.

The V gene is TRBV7-6, the J gene TRBJ1-6; 8 bases line up with TRBD1. CDR1 and CDR2 from the germline V gene are SGHVS and FNYEAQ. This CDR3 is 15 amino acids long. Trimming cost V 5 bases and J 9 bases; bases outside gene matches: 9. CDR3 region: CASSPTTGEGSPLHF. Here the CDR3 DNA reads TGTGCCAGCAGCCCAACGACAGGGGAGGGTTCACCCCTCCACTTT.

The chain carries TRBV6-6 and TRBJ1-2; D might be TRBD1 (5 bases). V was pared by 0 bases and J by 5 bases, with 10 bases between. From germline, CDR1 is MNHNY and CDR2 SVGAGI (reference sequence). The CDR3 runs to 14 residues. The CDR3 DNA reads TGTGCCAGCAGTTACTCGATGGCAGGGTATGGCTACACCTTC. Encoded protein: CASSYSMAGYGYTF.

CDR3 amino acids: CASSSWQGEETQYF. The CDR3 DNA is TGTGCCAGCAGCTCGTGGCAGGGGGAAGAGACCCAGTACTTC. J is TRBJ2-5 and V is TRBV7-9, with 7 bases matching TRBD1. CDR3 length: 14 amino acids. V was clipped by 4 bases and J by 3 bases; unmatched bases: 5. Germline CDR1 and CDR2: SEHNR and FQNEAQ (reference sequence).

The chain recombines TRBV10-3 with TRBJ2-1, with a possible D match to TRBD1 (6 bases). CDR3 length equals 14 residues. CDR1 ENHRY and CDR2 SYGVKD come from the germline V gene. Deletions cut 3 bases from V and 7 bases from J, with 13 bases between. This CDR3 is CAISERGTSNEQFF. The CDR3, as DNA: TGTGCCATCAGTGAAAGAGGGACATCTAATGAGCAGTTCTTC.

J is TRBJ1-1 and V is TRBV12-3 or TRBV12-4; no clear D. The length of the CDR3 is 13 residues. V dropped 3 bases and J dropped 7 bases, with 12 bases sitting between them. CDR3 in DNA: TGTGCCAGCAGTTTTATGAGGGTAGGTGAAGCTTTCTTT. The encoded protein is CASSFMRVGEAFF.

The chain recombines TRBV2 with TRBJ1-1; D uncertain. Germline CDR1 is SNHLY and CDR2 is FYNNEI. There are 14 residues in the CDR3. The V gene lost 6 bases and the J gene lost 3 bases, with 14 bases spanning the gap. The CDR3 reads CASRLDGRDTEAFF. CDR3 nucleotides: TGTGCCAGCAGGCTGGACGGGAGGGACACTGAAGCTTTCTTT. The full variable domain, with the rest looked up from reference TRBV2 and TRBJ1-1, is EPEVTQTPSHQVTQMGQEVILRCVPISNHLYFYWYRQILGQKVEFLVSFYNNEISEKSEIFDDQFSVERPDGSNFTLKIRSTKLEDSAMYFCASRLDGRDTEAFFGQGTRLTVV.

This clone was counted a few times. The chain joins TRBV14 to TRBJ1-6; D is ambiguous. This CDR3 is 13 amino acids long. Trimming cost V 2 bases and J 9 bases, with 8 bases left between them. CDR1 is SGHDN and CDR2 is FVKESK in the germline V gene. CDR3 in DNA: TGTGCCAGCAGCCAAAGGGAGGCTTCACCCCTCCACTTT. Translated, it gives CASSQREASPLHF.

The chain joins TRBV4-1 to TRBJ1-1; the D gene is possibly TRBD1 (6 bases). Trimming took 4 bases from V and 1 from J, leaving 10 bases between them. This CDR3 is 14 amino acids long. Germline CDR1 MGHRA, CDR2 YSYEKL. The CDR3, as DNA: TGCGCCAGCAGCCTGGGACACGAGAACACTGAAGCTTTCTTT. Residues: CASSLGHENTEAFF.

The rearrangement joins TRBV5-3 to TRBJ1-1; 10 positions agree with TRBD1. TRBV5-3 belongs to the ORF category, with a function that is uncertain. The CDR3 runs 15 residues. Unmatched junction bases numbered 11, after V lost 4 bases and J lost 8 bases. DNA for the CDR3: TGTGCCAGAAGCGTGGGGGACAGGGGCGGCGGCGAAGCTTTCTTT. Protein product: CARSVGDRGGGEAFF.

This clone was observed a single time. The V call is TRBV4-1, the J call TRBJ2-2; 13 nucleotides agree with TRBD2. Germline-derived CDR1 and CDR2 are MGHRA and YSYEKL. V shed 3 bases, J shed 5 bases, and the junction held 6 bases outside the gene matches. The CDR3 runs 17 residues. The CDR3 region is CASSHGGLAGNTGELFF. The CDR3 nucleotides are TGCGCCAGCAGCCATGGGGGACTAGCGGGGAATACCGGGGAGCTGTTTTTT.

This chain joins TRBV5-1 and TRBJ1-2; D gene ambiguous. The CDR3 is made up of 15 amino acids. The V gene's germline CDR1 is SGHRS and CDR2 YFSETQ. Trimming stripped 0 bases from V and 6 bases from J, with 15 bases between. The CDR3 nucleotides read TGCGCCAGCAGCTTGGAGTTAGGTCGAGGCGATGGCTACACCTTC. It codes for CASSLELGRGDGYTF.

The genes are TRBV7-9 and TRBJ2-1, with unresolved D. Germline assignment: CDR1 SEHNR and CDR2 FQNEAQ (reference sequence). Trimming shortened V by 1 base and J by 5 bases, and 15 bases separated the two germline ends. The CDR3 totals 16 residues. As DNA, the CDR3 is TGTGCCAGCAGCTTAGGTCGCTGGGCAAGCAACAATGAGCAGTTCTTC. Its translation: CASSLGRWASNNEQFF.

V usage is TRBV27 and J usage is TRBJ2-7, with 8 positions matching TRBD2. Germline V gives CDR1 MNHEY, CDR2 SMNVEV (reference sequence). The CDR3 has 19 residues. J was trimmed by 6 bases and V by 3 bases; bases with no gene match: 22. The CDR3 is CASSFQLSLKAGAQGEQYF. As DNA, the CDR3 is TGTGCCAGCAGTTTCCAACTCAGCCTTAAAGCGGGGGCCCAGGGCGAGCAGTACTTC.

This rearrangement joins TRBV2 to TRBJ2-7; 7 bases align to TRBD2. This CDR3 is built from 18 residues. Germline lookup yields CDR1 SNHLY and CDR2 FYNNEI. With V trimmed by 1 base and J by 1 base, 13 bases remained unmatched. The chain's CDR3 is CASSEGEGGGRRSYEQYF. The CDR3 coding sequence is TGTGCCAGCAGTGAAGGCGAGGGCGGGGGACGGAGATCCTACGAGCAGTACTTC.

The chain uses TRBV15 and TRBJ1-2; possible D gene TRBD1, 5 bases. Trimming removed 5 bases at V and 0 bases at J, with 10 bases between. Germline values: CDR1 LNHNV, CDR2 YYDKDF (reference sequence). This CDR3 comprises 14 residues. The CDR3 sequence is CATSPAGTNYGYTF. The CDR3, as DNA: TGTGCCACCAGCCCCGCAGGGACTAACTATGGCTACACCTTC.